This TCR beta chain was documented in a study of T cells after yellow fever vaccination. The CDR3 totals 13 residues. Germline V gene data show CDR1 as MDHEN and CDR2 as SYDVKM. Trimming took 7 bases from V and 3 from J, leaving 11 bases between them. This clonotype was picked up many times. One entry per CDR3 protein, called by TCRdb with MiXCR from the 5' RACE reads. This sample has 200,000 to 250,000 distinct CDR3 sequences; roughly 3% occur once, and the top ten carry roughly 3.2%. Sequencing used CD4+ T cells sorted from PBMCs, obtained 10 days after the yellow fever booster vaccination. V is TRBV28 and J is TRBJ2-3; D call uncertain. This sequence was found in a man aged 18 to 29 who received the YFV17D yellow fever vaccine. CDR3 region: CASISVRTDTQYF. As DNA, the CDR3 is TGTGCCAGCATTTCCGTCAGGACAGATACGCAGTATTTT.